Listed below are T cell receptor beta chains from one sample, sequenced in a study. TCRdb independently ran MiXCR on the RT-PCR reads; one entry per CDR3 protein. The sample has about 700,000 distinct CDR3 sequences, approximately 15% seen once; the top ten hold 3% to 4.5%. Input material: memory CD4+ T cells from blood. The receptors originated from a female donor in good health, serving as a healthy control. Each CDR3 is given with its conserved first and last residue. A D gene is named only where the DNA matches it firmly. The size entry is marked missing in some rows and otherwise reads once, few, many or a size class.

D gene | clone size | J gene | V gene | CDR3 protein | CDR3 DNA
- | many | TRBJ1-3 | TRBV6-6 | CASSSPWQINSGNTIYF | TGTGCCAGCAGCAGCCCATGGCAGATTAACTCTGGAAACACCATATATTTT
- | many | TRBJ2-2 | TRBV12-3/TRBV12-4 | CASSLGLTGELFF | TGTGCCAGCAGCTTAGGGCTGACCGGGGAGCTGTTTTTT
TRBD2 | - | TRBJ2-7 | TRBV27 | CASSLSNGRDHEQYF | TGTGCCAGCAGTTTATCAAACGGGAGGGATCACGAGCAGTACTTC
- | - | TRBJ2-1 | TRBV21-1 | CANGLAGVPYNEQFF | TGTGCCAACGGACTAGCGGGAGTACCCTACAATGAGCAGTTCTTC
- | few | TRBJ2-6 | TRBV4-3 | CASSQDWTLVSSGANVLTF | TGCGCCAGCAGCCAAGACTGGACGCTCGTTAGCTCTGGGGCCAACGTCCTGACTTTC
TRBD2 | many | TRBJ2-1 | TRBV7-2 | CASSLERGGGEQFF | TGTGCCAGCAGCTTAGAGCGGGGGGGCGGTGAGCAGTTCTTC
- | few | TRBJ1-1 | TRBV5-4 | CASSLEQRRTEAFF | TGTGCCAGCAGCTTGGAACAGCGGAGGACTGAAGCTTTCTTT
- | few | TRBJ1-6 | TRBV3-1 | CASSGGVYNSPLHF | TGTGCCAGCAGCGGCGGGGTATATAATTCACCCCTCCACTTT
- | many | TRBJ1-5 | TRBV29-1 | CSVGVGGQSQPQHF | TGCAGCGTTGGGGTGGGGGGGCAAAGTCAGCCCCAGCATTTT
- | - | TRBJ1-2 | TRBV5-6 | CASSLFQANYGYTF | TGTGCCAGCAGCTTGTTCCAAGCTAACTATGGCTACACCTTC
- | - | TRBJ2-7 | TRBV20-1 | CSARDRGIGYEQYF | TGCAGTGCTAGAGATCGGGGAATTGGCTACGAGCAGTACTTC
- | few | TRBJ2-3 | TRBV5-6 | CASRKGGRGTDTQYF | TGTGCCAGCAGAAAGGGGGGCCGGGGCACAGATACGCAGTATTTT
- | few | TRBJ1-4 | TRBV5-1 | CASSRANTGHEKLFF | TGCGCCAGCAGCCGGGCTAATACAGGCCATGAAAAACTGTTTTTT
- | many | TRBJ2-7 | TRBV7-8 | CASSLARGTYYEQYF | TGTGCCAGCAGCTTAGCGCGCGGGACCTACTACGAGCAGTACTTC
TRBD1 | many | TRBJ2-3 | TRBV20-1 | CSASSPGTGSTDTQYF | TGCAGTGCTAGCAGTCCCGGGACAGGGAGCACAGATACGCAGTATTTT
TRBD2 | few | TRBJ2-1 | TRBV12-3/TRBV12-4 | CASSPGLAGVTEQFF | TGTGCCAGCAGTCCCGGACTAGCGGGAGTCACTGAGCAGTTCTTC
- | few | TRBJ2-1 | TRBV27 | CASAEVRGYNEQFF | TGTGCCAGCGCGGAGGTTAGGGGTTACAATGAGCAGTTCTTC
- | few | TRBJ1-1 | TRBV12-3/TRBV12-4 | CASSSMGAEAFF | TGTGCCAGCAGTTCCATGGGGGCTGAAGCTTTCTTT
TRBD2 | many | TRBJ2-7 | TRBV6-5 | CASTGTSGNEQYF | TGTGCCAGCACTGGGACTAGCGGGAACGAGCAGTACTTC
- | - | TRBJ2-1 | TRBV7-2 | CASSLWRDSREQFF | TGTGCCAGCAGCTTATGGCGGGATAGCCGAGAGCAGTTCTTC
TRBD1 | few | TRBJ2-1 | TRBV20-1 | CSASQDRPYSYNEQFF | TGCAGTGCTAGCCAGGACAGGCCCTACTCCTACAATGAGCAGTTCTTC
TRBD2 | once | TRBJ2-5 | TRBV9 | CASSPLAGGPQYF | TGTGCCAGCAGCCCTCTAGCGGGAGGGCCCCAGTACTTC
TRBD2 | - | TRBJ2-3 | TRBV24-1 | CATSTGTSGRNTQYF | TGTGCCACCAGTACCGGGACTAGCGGGAGGAATACGCAGTATTTT
- | - | TRBJ1-1 | TRBV5-1 | CASSLEAEYTEAFF | TGCGCCAGCAGCTTGGAAGCCGAATACACTGAAGCTTTCTTT
- | - | TRBJ1-4 | TRBV4-1 | CASSTPTVEKLFF | TGCGCCAGCAGCACCCCTACAGTTGAAAAACTGTTTTTT
- | - | TRBJ2-3 | TRBV29-1 | CSVDLLGGGLADTQYF | TGCAGCGTTGATCTTTTGGGCGGGGGCCTTGCAGATACGCAGTATTTT
- | few | TRBJ2-7 | TRBV5-1 | CASSPGGGPAYEQYF | TGCGCCAGCAGCCCTGGTGGGGGACCTGCATACGAGCAGTACTTC
TRBD1 | few | TRBJ2-1 | TRBV11-2 | CASSVAGTGGNNEQFF | TGTGCCAGCAGCGTGGCCGGGACAGGGGGTAACAATGAGCAGTTCTTC
- | few | TRBJ2-1 | TRBV27 | CASSQNGHSEQFF | TGTGCCAGCAGCCAGAATGGTCATTCTGAGCAGTTCTTC
- | - | TRBJ2-7 | TRBV6-1 | CASSGLWDRNSYEQYF | TGTGCCAGCAGTGGCCTTTGGGACCGAAACTCCTACGAGCAGTACTTC
- | - | TRBJ1-1 | TRBV4-1 | CASSQPGQPNTEAFF | TGCGCCAGCAGCCAACCGGGACAACCGAACACTGAAGCTTTCTTT
TRBD2 | few | TRBJ2-3 | TRBV6-5 | CASSLAGPNTDTQYF | TGTGCCAGCAGCTTAGCGGGACCTAACACAGATACGCAGTATTTT
- | many | TRBJ1-5 | TRBV3-1 | CASSQGHNQPQHF | TGTGCCAGCAGCCAAGGACACAATCAGCCCCAGCATTTT
- | few | TRBJ2-2 | TRBV29-1 | CSGHDGRTGELFF | TGCAGCGGCCATGACGGACGGACCGGGGAGCTGTTTTTT
- | few | TRBJ2-5 | TRBV20-1 | CSATHSETQYF | TGCAGTGCAACCCACAGCGAGACCCAGTACTTC
- | few | TRBJ1-3 | TRBV6-6 | CASSYDRASGNTIYF | TGTGCCAGCAGTTACGACAGAGCTTCTGGAAACACCATATATTTT
TRBD2 | - | TRBJ2-5 | TRBV7-2 | CASQPRLAGQETQYF | TGTGCCAGCCAACCGAGACTAGCGGGACAGGAGACCCAGTACTTC
- | - | TRBJ1-5 | TRBV28 | CASRGGLNQPQHF | TGTGCCAGCAGGGGGGGTTTGAATCAGCCCCAGCATTTT
- | - | TRBJ2-1 | TRBV15 | CATSTGLGYNEQFF | TGTGCCACCAGTACGGGGCTCGGATACAATGAGCAGTTCTTC
- | - | TRBJ1-3 | TRBV10-3 | CAISEFSSSGNTIYF | TGTGCCATCAGTGAGTTCTCGAGCTCTGGAAACACCATATATTTT
- | few | TRBJ1-5 | TRBV7-7 | CASSLGNDQPQHF | TGTGCCAGCAGCTTAGGCAACGATCAGCCCCAGCATTTT
- | few | TRBJ1-3 | TRBV11-1 | CASSSLTAKTGNTIYF | TGTGCCAGCAGCTCGTTGACGGCTAAAACTGGAAACACCATATATTTT
- | many | TRBJ2-1 | TRBV29-1 | CSVGGVGGIASYNEQFF | TGCAGCGTTGGCGGGGTAGGGGGGATAGCCTCCTACAATGAGCAGTTCTTC
TRBD2 | - | TRBJ2-1 | TRBV20-1 | CSALRLAGGNEQFF | TGCAGTGCTTTGAGGCTAGCGGGAGGTAATGAGCAGTTCTTC
- | few | TRBJ2-7 | TRBV5-1 | CASSARVGQISYEQYF | TGCGCCAGCAGCGCGCGGGTGGGTCAAATCTCCTACGAGCAGTACTTC
- | - | TRBJ1-1 | TRBV6-2/TRBV6-3 | CASSYGGLNTEAFF | TGTGCCAGCAGTTATGGGGGGCTTAACACTGAAGCTTTCTTT
TRBD1 | few | TRBJ1-5 | TRBV5-1 | CASSPGQDGWNNQPQHF | TGCGCCAGCAGCCCGGGACAGGATGGATGGAACAATCAGCCCCAGCATTTT
- | - | TRBJ2-7 | TRBV7-2 | CASSRDGYDQYF | TGTGCCAGCAGCAGGGACGGCTACGATCAGTACTTC
TRBD1 | few | TRBJ2-3 | TRBV20-1 | CSAKYGTATDTQYF | TGCAGTGCTAAGTACGGGACAGCCACAGATACGCAGTATTTT
- | many | TRBJ1-2 | TRBV5-6 | CASSRTEDYTF | TGTGCCAGCAGTAGGACAGAGGACTACACCTTC